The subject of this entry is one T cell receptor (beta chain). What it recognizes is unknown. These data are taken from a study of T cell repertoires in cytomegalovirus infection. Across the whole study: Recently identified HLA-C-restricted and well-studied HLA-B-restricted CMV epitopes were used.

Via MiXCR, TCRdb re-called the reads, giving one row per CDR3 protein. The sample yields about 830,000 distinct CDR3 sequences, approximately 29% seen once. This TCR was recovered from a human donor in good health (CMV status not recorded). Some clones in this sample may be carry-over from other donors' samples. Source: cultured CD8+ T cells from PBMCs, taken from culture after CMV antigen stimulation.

The CDR3 DNA reads as TGTGCCAGCAGTTCGCCGGGACAGGGACTCAATGAGCAGTTCTTC. It yields the protein CASSSPGQGLNEQFF. The chain links TRBV27 to TRBJ2-1; 9 nucleotides align to TRBD1. The junction had 7 bases not matched to a gene; V was cut back by 4 bases and J by 6 bases. CDR3 size: 15 residues. Germline V CDR1 and CDR2: MNHEY, SMNVEV (reference sequence).